This T cell receptor beta chain came from a study of blood T cell repertoires in COVID-19. Overall study context: From T cells, B-cell-depleted T cells, or PBMCs came the material, which was cDNA or gDNA.

Generated by immunoSEQ multiplex PCR, the TCRdb table keeps only in-frame clones and is missing some. Of under 200,000 clones listed, roughly 90% were seen once; the top ten hold roughly 0.56%. CDR3 size: 15 residues. CDR1 is SGDLS and CDR2 is YYNGEE in the germline V gene. V lost 0 bases and J lost 7, with 14 bases in between. This chain links TRBV9 with TRBJ2-1, with D tentatively TRBD1 (6 bases). Specimen: peripheral blood. This TCR came from a man over 45 with acute or convalescent COVID-19. The CDR3 DNA is TGTGCCAGCAGCGTAGCTACAGGGTCTCCAAATGAGCAGTTCTTC. It translates to CASSVATGSPNEQFF.